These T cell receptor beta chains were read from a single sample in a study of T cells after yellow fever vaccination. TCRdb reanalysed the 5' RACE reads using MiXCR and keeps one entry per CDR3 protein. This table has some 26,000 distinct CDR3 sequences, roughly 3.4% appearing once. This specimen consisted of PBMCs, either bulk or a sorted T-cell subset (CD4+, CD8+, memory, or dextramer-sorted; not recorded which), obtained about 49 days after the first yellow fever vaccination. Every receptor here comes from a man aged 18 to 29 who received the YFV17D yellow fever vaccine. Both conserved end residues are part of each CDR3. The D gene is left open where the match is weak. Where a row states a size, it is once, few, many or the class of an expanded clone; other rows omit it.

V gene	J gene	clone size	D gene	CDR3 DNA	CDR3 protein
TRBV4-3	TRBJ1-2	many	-	TGCGCCAGCAGCCCTTACAGGCCAGTGAACTATGGCTACACCTTC	CASSPYRPVNYGYTF
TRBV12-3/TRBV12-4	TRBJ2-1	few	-	TGTGCCAGCAGCCTCGGGGGACCCAATGAGCAGTTCTTC	CASSLGGPNEQFF
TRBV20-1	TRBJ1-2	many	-	TGCAGTGCTAGAGGGGGAAACCTGAGGGGCTACACCTTC	CSARGGNLRGYTF
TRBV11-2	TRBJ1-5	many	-	TGTGCCAGCAGCTTACCGGGAGGACAGCCCCAGCATTTT	CASSLPGGQPQHF
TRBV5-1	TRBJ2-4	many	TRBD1	TGCGCCAGCAGCTTGACAGGGGGCCAGAACATTCAGTACTTC	CASSLTGGQNIQYF
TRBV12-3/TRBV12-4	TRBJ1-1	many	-	TGTGCCAGCAGTTTTTCAGGGAATAGGTACACTGAAGCTTTCTTT	CASSFSGNRYTEAFF
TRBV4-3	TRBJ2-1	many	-	TGCGCCAGCAGCCAAGATCCGAGGGGGACGAGCTCCTACAATGAGCAGTTCTTC	CASSQDPRGTSSYNEQFF
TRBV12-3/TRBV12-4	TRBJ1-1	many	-	TGTGCCAGCAGTCCCTGGGCCGGGGCCATGAACACTGAAGCTTTCTTT	CASSPWAGAMNTEAFF
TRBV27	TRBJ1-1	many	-	TGTGCCAGCAGTTTATCGGAAGACACAGCGAACACTGAAGCTTTCTTT	CASSLSEDTANTEAFF
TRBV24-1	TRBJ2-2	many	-	TGTGCCACCAGTGATTTTGACCCCTTAGGGGCCGGGGAGCTGTTTTTT	CATSDFDPLGAGELFF
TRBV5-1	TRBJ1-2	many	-	TGCGCCAGCAGCTATGAGGGTGACTATGGCTACACCTTC	CASSYEGDYGYTF
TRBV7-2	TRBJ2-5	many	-	TGTGCCAGTGGCCCAGTGGCCCAGTACTTC	CASGPVAQYF
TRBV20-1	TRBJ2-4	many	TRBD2	TGCAGTGCTAGAGATTCCAGCGGGGGAATACTAGCCAAAAACATTCAGTACTTC	CSARDSSGGILAKNIQYF
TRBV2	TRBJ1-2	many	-	TGTGCCAGCAGTGGCACGGGGGCGCAGGGCTATGGCTACACCTTC	CASSGTGAQGYGYTF
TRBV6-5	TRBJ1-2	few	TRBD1	TGTGCCAGCAGTCTCCGGGCGACAGGGGGCCTTGGCTACACCTTC	CASSLRATGGLGYTF
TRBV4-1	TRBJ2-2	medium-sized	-	TGCGCCAGCAGCCAAACCGATACCGGGGAGCTGTTTTTT	CASSQTDTGELFF
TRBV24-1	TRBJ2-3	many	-	TGTGCCACCAGTACCGCAAAGGGCGGGACAGATACGCAGTATTTT	CATSTAKGGTDTQYF
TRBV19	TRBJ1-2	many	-	TGTGCCAGTAGTCCATGGGACGGCCTGATCGTCGGCTACACCTTC	CASSPWDGLIVGYTF
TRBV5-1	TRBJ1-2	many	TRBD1	TGCGCCAGCAGCACAACAGGGGATTTAAATGGCTACACCTTC	CASSTTGDLNGYTF
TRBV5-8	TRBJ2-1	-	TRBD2	TGTGCCAGCAGCCCTCGGACTAGTCCCGGGATGAGGTTCTTC	CASSPRTSPGMRFF
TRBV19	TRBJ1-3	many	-	TGTGCCCCCCTTTATGGAAACACCATATATTTT	CAPLYGNTIYF
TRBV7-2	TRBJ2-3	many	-	TGTGCCAGCAGCGCAGGGGCTGGACGCGGGGGAGGTGATACGCAGTATTTT	CASSAGAGRGGGDTQYF
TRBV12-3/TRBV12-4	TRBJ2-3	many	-	TGTGCCAGCAGTTTTTTGGGGGGGCCAGATACGCAGTATTTT	CASSFLGGPDTQYF
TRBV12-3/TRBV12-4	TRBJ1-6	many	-	TGTGCCAGCAGTTCTTTTTTAGGGGCTAATTCACCCCTCCACTTT	CASSSFLGANSPLHF
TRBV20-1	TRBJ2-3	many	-	TGCAGTGCCCCCCGGTCTACAGATACGCAGTATTTT	CSAPRSTDTQYF
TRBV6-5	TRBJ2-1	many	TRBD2	TGTGCCAGCAGCTCCTTAGCGGGGACCAGCTCCTACAATGAGCAGTTCTTC	CASSSLAGTSSYNEQFF
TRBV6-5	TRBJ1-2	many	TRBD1	TGTGCCAGCAGTAATAGACAGGGGGAGGGGTATGGCTACACCTTC	CASSNRQGEGYGYTF
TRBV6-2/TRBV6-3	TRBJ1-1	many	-	TGTGCCAGCAGAAACCTCCCCGCTGAAGCTTTCTTT	CASRNLPAEAFF
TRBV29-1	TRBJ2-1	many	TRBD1	TGCAGCGTCTTCTTACAGGGGAGTGGGGCCTACAATGAGCAGTTCTTC	CSVFLQGSGAYNEQFF
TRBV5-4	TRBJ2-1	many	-	TGTGCCAGCTACCAGAAAGCGGGCCAAAATGAGCAGTTCTTC	CASYQKAGQNEQFF
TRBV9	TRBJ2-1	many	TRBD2	TGTGCCAGCAGCCCCCGGACTAGCGGGGGCAATGAGCAGTTCTTC	CASSPRTSGGNEQFF